The clone carrying this TCR beta chain was counted at least ten times. CDR1 and CDR2 (germline): DFQATT, SNEGSKA (reference sequence). The CDR3 spans 14 residues. Trimming took off 3 bases at V and 0 bases at J, with 9 bases between the two ends. Exclusions: uncontrolled infection, other autoimmune disease, pregnancy, lactation. This specimen comes from a study of T cells in Graves' hyperthyroidism and ophthalmopathy. Amplified regions were TCR beta CDR3 sequences from RNA transcripts. First-round RT-PCR of the TCR CDR3 relied on the HTBI primer set. TCRdb re-called the multiplex PCR reads with MiXCR, one entry per CDR3 protein. The repertoire holds fewer than 750,000 distinct CDR3 sequences, around 45% seen once, with around 7.7% in the top ten.

The sample was peripheral blood or thyroid tissue (not recorded which). This TCR was sampled from a woman aged 18-29 years with Graves' hyperthyroidism. This chain joins TRBV20-1 and TRBJ1-5; weak D call: TRBD1 (6 bases). CDR3 sequence reads: CSASVGHSNQPQHF. CDR3 in DNA: TGCAGTGCTAGCGTGGGACATAGCAATCAGCCCCAGCATTTT.